The rows below give T cell receptor beta chains drawn from one sample of a study of shared clonotypes between healthy human individuals. This table comes from immunoSEQ multiplex PCR, and its TCRdb copy is limited to in-frame clones, with some not included. The table shows 400,000 to 600,000 clones, with nearly 80% occurring only once. Sequences were obtained from PBMCs. The receptors were sampled from a woman aged 40-49 years in good health. Some clones in this sample may be carry-over from other donors' samples. The CDR3 runs from the conserved cysteine through the conserved F or W. Each record gives: J gene, V gene, clone size, CDR3 protein. Expanded clones get a size class; other rows say once, few or many, or leave the size out.

J gene: TRBJ2-3
V gene: TRBV5-1
clone size: NA
CDR3 protein: CASSLLDLTDTQYF

J gene: TRBJ2-1
V gene: TRBV7-6
clone size: NA
CDR3 protein: CASSLRRGDEQFF

J gene: TRBJ2-7
V gene: TRBV28
clone size: NA
CDR3 protein: CASSLAGYEQYF

J gene: TRBJ2-7
V gene: TRBV7-9
clone size: NA
CDR3 protein: CASSPGQGFPYEQYF

J gene: TRBJ1-3
V gene: TRBV5-1
clone size: few
CDR3 protein: CASSLAQGTTSGNTIYF

J gene: TRBJ2-4
V gene: TRBV2
clone size: NA
CDR3 protein: CASIVGDQNIQYF

J gene: TRBJ2-7
V gene: TRBV2
clone size: NA
CDR3 protein: CASSDLGLAGGPTYEQYF

J gene: TRBJ1-1
V gene: TRBV15
clone size: NA
CDR3 protein: CATSSAPGQGVGDTEAFF

J gene: TRBJ2-2
V gene: TRBV4-1
clone size: NA
CDR3 protein: CASSIAGGEGGELFF

J gene: TRBJ2-3
V gene: TRBV5-4
clone size: NA
CDR3 protein: CASSSKTSGKSADTQYF

J gene: TRBJ2-5
V gene: TRBV7-2
clone size: NA
CDR3 protein: CASSAGPGPQETQYF

J gene: TRBJ2-7
V gene: TRBV6-5
clone size: NA
CDR3 protein: CASSPGLALEQYF

J gene: TRBJ2-4
V gene: TRBV28
clone size: NA
CDR3 protein: CASSLSGGRAGNIQYF

J gene: TRBJ2-7
V gene: TRBV28
clone size: NA
CDR3 protein: CASSPPRTGRDEQYF

J gene: TRBJ1-3
V gene: TRBV28
clone size: once
CDR3 protein: CASSSRGRGGNTIYF

J gene: TRBJ2-1
V gene: TRBV14
clone size: NA
CDR3 protein: CASSQGRPGHEQFF

J gene: TRBJ1-5
V gene: TRBV4-2
clone size: NA
CDR3 protein: CASSQDGISNQPQHF

J gene: TRBJ2-3
V gene: TRBV7-7
clone size: NA
CDR3 protein: CASSPRSSGTDTQYF

J gene: TRBJ1-1
V gene: TRBV29-1
clone size: NA
CDR3 protein: CSVEETVNTEAFF

J gene: TRBJ2-1
V gene: TRBV19
clone size: once
CDR3 protein: CASTRTGFGDNEQFF

J gene: TRBJ1-2
V gene: TRBV27
clone size: NA
CDR3 protein: CASRPMAGTAYNYGYTF

J gene: TRBJ2-2
V gene: TRBV7-7
clone size: NA
CDR3 protein: CASSSRTGVDTGELFF

J gene: TRBJ1-1
V gene: TRBV6-1
clone size: NA
CDR3 protein: CASRVSTEAFF

J gene: TRBJ2-3
V gene: TRBV7-8
clone size: many
CDR3 protein: CASSLLLAGVDTQYF

J gene: TRBJ2-7
V gene: TRBV28
clone size: NA
CDR3 protein: CASSLRGQTYEQYF

J gene: TRBJ2-4
V gene: TRBV18
clone size: NA
CDR3 protein: CASSELEAKNIQYF

J gene: TRBJ2-7
V gene: TRBV5-1
clone size: NA
CDR3 protein: CASSLALAGAGEQYF

J gene: TRBJ2-1
V gene: TRBV10-3
clone size: NA
CDR3 protein: CAISGASGNTYNEQFF

J gene: TRBJ2-7
V gene: TRBV19
clone size: NA
CDR3 protein: CASQDGLAGEQYF

J gene: TRBJ1-5
V gene: TRBV6-7
clone size: NA
CDR3 protein: CASSPGLPINQPQHF

J gene: TRBJ2-1
V gene: TRBV28
clone size: many
CDR3 protein: CASSSGETTYNEQFF

J gene: TRBJ2-3
V gene: TRBV10-1
clone size: NA
CDR3 protein: CASSEGASGSADTQYF

J gene: TRBJ2-1
V gene: TRBV19
clone size: NA
CDR3 protein: CASSIRGGIYNEQFF

J gene: TRBJ1-4
V gene: TRBV5-1
clone size: NA
CDR3 protein: CASSPGTENEKLFF

J gene: TRBJ2-1
V gene: TRBV7-2
clone size: NA
CDR3 protein: CASSLRVGPGAYNEQFF

J gene: TRBJ2-7
V gene: TRBV18
clone size: NA
CDR3 protein: CASSNRGTGSYEQYF

J gene: TRBJ2-3
V gene: TRBV2
clone size: NA
CDR3 protein: CASSSRLAGDEDTQYF

J gene: TRBJ1-1
V gene: TRBV10-2
clone size: NA
CDR3 protein: CASSEMAENTEAFF

J gene: TRBJ2-7
V gene: TRBV6-5
clone size: NA
CDR3 protein: CASMGGSFLQDEQYF

J gene: TRBJ1-2
V gene: TRBV2
clone size: NA
CDR3 protein: CASSEAGPRVDTF

J gene: TRBJ2-2
V gene: TRBV4-1
clone size: NA
CDR3 protein: CASSQEASGSFGELFF